The 20 T cell receptor beta chains given below trace back to one sample, sequenced in a study of technical replicates of blood from several donors. The repertoire was sequenced with immunoSEQ multiplex PCR; TCRdb's copy has only in-frame clones and lacks some. The sample records more than 65,000 clones, 90% to 95% being singletons. The sample was T cells isolated from PBMCs. These receptor sequences come from a human donor in good health.

V is TRBV5-4 and J is TRBJ1-2; the match to TRBD1 covers 10 bases. The CDR3 runs 15 residues. Germline V gene lookup returns CDR1 SGHNT and CDR2 YYREEE (reference sequence). V shed 4 bases and J 7 bases; nucleotides not matched to a gene: 10. CDR3 bases: TGTGCCAGCAGCCCGCCCACGGACAGGGGGACTGGCTACACCTTC. This gives the protein CASSPPTDRGTGYTF.

The rearrangement links TRBV6-1 to TRBJ2-7; D is uncertain. From germline, CDR1 is MNHNS and CDR2 SASEGT. The CDR3 spans 16 residues. V shed 4 bases and J shed 2 bases, with 18 bases lying between them. CDR3 sequence (DNA): TGTGCCAGCAGTGCCAGACAAAACCCTTCAACCTACGAGCAGTACTTC. Translating it yields CASSARQNPSTYEQYF.

V usage is TRBV19 and J usage is TRBJ1-4; perhaps TRBD1 as D (6 bases). From germline, CDR1 is LNHDA and CDR2 SQIVND (reference sequence). This CDR3 comprises 13 residues. Trimming shortened V by 8 bases and J by 4 bases, and 11 bases separated the two germline ends. CDR3 sequence (DNA): TGTGCCAGTCTTGACAGGTATAATGAAAAACTGTTTTTT. Protein product: CASLDRYNEKLFF.

This chain uses TRBV14 with TRBJ2-7, with D perhaps TRBD2 (7 bases). Deletions cut 1 base from V and 6 bases from J, with 22 bases between. This CDR3 has 17 amino acids. Germline CDR1 is SGHDN and CDR2 is FVKESK. Here the CDR3 DNA reads TGTGCCAGCAGCCAAGGGGAGGGGAGTAGGGGGACGTGCGAGCAGTACTTC. Translated: CASSQGEGSRGTCEQYF.

V and J are TRBV7-8 and TRBJ1-1; 7 nucleotides align to TRBD1. Trimming at V came to 1 base and at J to 5 bases, leaving 7 bases not matched to a gene. The length of the CDR3 is 15 residues. Germline CDR1 reads SGHVS; CDR2 reads FQNEAQ. The CDR3 loop is CASSLERGLETEAFF. The CDR3 DNA reads TGTGCCAGCAGCTTAGAGAGGGGGCTCGAAACTGAAGCTTTCTTT.

The rearrangement uses TRBV6-1 and TRBJ1-2; possibly TRBD1 for D (5 bases). The length of the CDR3 is 15 residues. Germline lookup yields CDR1 MNHNS and CDR2 SASEGT. Between the trimmed V and J ends, which lost 7 bases and 0 bases, there was a span of 15 bases. CDR3 nucleotide sequence: TGTGCCAGCAAGACCAACAGGTCTACTAACTATGGCTACACCTTC. Residues: CASKTNRSTNYGYTF.

In DNA form, the CDR3 reads TGTGCCAGCACCGGTATGGGGGGGGCCTCCGATACGCAGTATTTT. It encodes CASTGMGGASDTQYF. The rearrangement uses TRBV5-4 and TRBJ2-3; D is perhaps TRBD2 (7 bases). The CDR3 has 15 residues. V lost 6 bases to trimming and J lost 6 bases, with 20 bases between them. The germline V gene has CDR1 SGHNT and CDR2 YYREEE (reference sequence).

This chain joins TRBV6-4 and TRBJ2-3, with no clear D. This CDR3 has 13 amino acids. V lost 5 bases, J lost 3 bases, and 9 bases lay in between. From germline, CDR1 is MRHNA and CDR2 SNTAGT. CDR3 DNA: TGTGCCAGCAGTTTGTCGGAGACAGATACGCAGTATTTT. Residues: CASSLSETDTQYF.

This CDR3 is CASSLAVQNYGYTF. The CDR3 nucleotides are TGCGCCAGCAGCTTGGCGGTTCAAAACTATGGCTACACCTTC. The chain is built from TRBV5-1 and TRBJ1-2; no definite D call. The ends were cut back, 0 bases at V and 2 bases at J, with 8 bases in the middle. This CDR3 comprises 14 residues. The germline V gene has CDR1 SGHRS and CDR2 YFSETQ.

This clone was picked up one time. The J gene is TRBJ2-3, the V gene TRBV10-3; a possible D gene is TRBD1 (6 bases). The V end lost 4 bases, the J end lost 4 bases, and 15 bases lay between the germline ends. Germline V gene lookup returns CDR1 ENHRY and CDR2 SYGVKD. The CDR3 is made up of 15 amino acids. Written as DNA, the CDR3 is TGTGCCATCAGTGCTAGCCCCCCAGGGGCAGATACGCAGTATTTT. This codes for CAISASPPGADTQYF.

This sequence joins TRBV5-1 and TRBJ2-3; TRBD2 agrees at 13 bases. The CDR3 consists of 18 residues. The junction had 11 bases not matched to a gene; V was cut back by 3 bases and J by 4 bases. Germline CDR1 SGHRS, CDR2 YFSETQ. In DNA form, the CDR3 reads TGCGCCAGCAGCTGGAGGTACACTAGCGGGGGGGCCCCAGATACGCAGTATTTT. It yields the protein CASSWRYTSGGAPDTQYF.

About this clone itself: At one of its ends the junction is not consistent with the germline gene, which may arise from a read error. The rearrangement joins TRBV11-2 to TRBJ1-4, with a tentative D call TRBD1 (5 bases). Germline CDR1 reads SGHAT; CDR2 reads FQNNGV. The length of the CDR3 is 11 residues. The CDR3 loop is CASSLGRSGGF. The CDR3 DNA sequence: TGTGCCAGCAGCTTAGGCCGGTCCGGGGGATTT.

The chain combines TRBV5-4 with TRBJ1-1, with TRBD1 matching over 7 bases. The V gene's germline CDR1 is SGHNT and CDR2 YYREEE (reference sequence). CDR3 length equals 14 residues. V dropped 4 bases and J dropped 1; count of bases not matched to a gene: 4. This CDR3 reads CASSPWTGNTEAFF. CDR3 coding DNA: TGTGCCAGCAGCCCATGGACAGGGAACACTGAAGCTTTCTTT.

This chain joins TRBV27 and TRBJ1-6; D is possibly TRBD1 (5 bases). Trimming took off 8 bases at V and 10 bases at J, with 18 bases between the two ends. Per the germline V gene, CDR1 is MNHEY and CDR2 is SMNVEV (reference sequence). The CDR3 loop spans 14 amino acids. The CDR3 nucleotides read TGTGCCAGCGGTCCCTCGGGGGTAGGATCACCCCTCCACTTT. It yields the protein CASGPSGVGSPLHF.

The chain is built from TRBV4-2 and TRBJ1-4, with TRBD1 identical over 7 bases. Germline CDR1 reads LGHNA; CDR2 reads YNFKEQ. V was pared by 1 base and J by 6 bases, with 2 bases of the junction left unmatched. The CDR3 is 14 residues long. CDR3 residues: CASSQGTGYEKLFF. DNA for the CDR3: TGTGCCAGCAGCCAAGGGACAGGCTATGAAAAACTGTTTTTT.

The chain carries TRBV4-1 and TRBJ2-3, with D perhaps TRBD1 (7 bases). V lost 3 bases and J 2 bases, leaving 18 bases between the germline ends. The CDR3 has 17 amino acids. Per germline, CDR1 MGHRA and CDR2 YSYEKL. DNA of the CDR3: TGCGCCAGCAGCCATCGAATCCAGGGGGGACTCACAGATACGCAGTATTTT. It is translated as CASSHRIQGGLTDTQYF.

The V call is TRBV5-1, the J call TRBJ2-1; TRBD1 matches at 7 bases. Unmatched junction bases numbered 4, after V lost 0 bases and J lost 4 bases. The CDR3 is 15 amino acids. Per the germline V gene, CDR1 is SGHRS and CDR2 is YFSETQ. CDR3 DNA sequence: TGCGCCAGCAGCTTGGTAGGGGGCGCGTACAATGAGCAGTTCTTC. It translates to CASSLVGGAYNEQFF.

The chain joins TRBV6-1 to TRBJ1-1, with a tentative D call TRBD1 (5 bases). The CDR3 totals 11 residues. Germline V CDR1 and CDR2: MNHNS, SASEGT. V lost 4 bases, J lost 8 bases, and 8 bases lay in between. Here the CDR3 reads CASSVGAEAFF. In DNA form, the CDR3 reads TGTGCCAGCAGTGTAGGGGCCGAAGCTTTCTTT.

The rearrangement links TRBV30 to TRBJ1-4, with a tentative D call TRBD1 (5 bases). The CDR3 is 13 residues long. Germline V gene sequence: CDR1 GTSNPN, CDR2 SVGIG (reference sequence). Trimming shortened V by 2 bases and J by 4 bases, and 8 bases separated the two germline ends. CDR3 protein: CAWSNRLNEKLFF. As DNA, the CDR3 is TGTGCCTGGAGTAACAGGCTTAATGAAAAACTGTTTTTT.

The chain has TRBV5-5 and TRBJ2-7; 7 bases agree with TRBD1. Germline V gene data show CDR1 as SGHKS and CDR2 as YYEKEE (reference sequence). The V and J ends lost 2 bases and 5 bases, in that order; junction bases with no gene match: 10. The CDR3 covers 15 residues. Written as DNA, the CDR3 is TGTGCCAGCAGCTTTGGACAGGCTTTTAGTGACGAGCAGTACTTC. This codes for CASSFGQAFSDEQYF.